These 8 T cell receptor beta chains were sequenced from one sample in a study of blood T cell repertoires in COVID-19. TCRdb's copy holds only in-frame clones and misses some; the assay was immunoSEQ multiplex PCR. The data hold 200,000 to 250,000 clones, with 70% to 90% observed a single time. Sequencing was carried out using peripheral blood. The receptors come from a man in his late teens or twenties with active or convalescent COVID-19.

There are a few counts of this clone. The rearrangement joins TRBV19 to TRBJ1-4, with unresolved D. This CDR3 spans 15 amino acids. The germline V gene has CDR1 LNHDA and CDR2 SQIVND (reference sequence). V lost 1 base, J lost 3 bases, and 9 bases lay in between. The CDR3 DNA sequence: TGTGCCAGTAGTATAGGGTCGCAGGCTAATGAAAAACTGTTTTTT. Translated: CASSIGSQANEKLFF.

This clone was seen ten or more times. The chain joins TRBV4-3 to TRBJ2-2; 10 bases line up with TRBD2. The germline V gene encodes CDR1 LGHNA and CDR2 YSLEER. With V trimmed by 0 bases and J by 2 bases, 6 bases remained unmatched. CDR3 length equals 18 residues. The CDR3 protein is CASSQDWVAGGNTGELFF. The CDR3, as DNA: TGCGCCAGCAGCCAAGATTGGGTAGCGGGAGGCAACACCGGGGAGCTGTTTTTT.

The J gene is TRBJ2-5, the V gene TRBV5-1; D is possibly TRBD1 (7 bases). CDR3 length equals 15 residues. With 1 base removed from V and 0 bases from J, the gap between germline ends came to 10 bases. Germline CDR1 SGHRS, CDR2 YFSETQ. The DNA of the CDR3 is TGCGCCAGCAGCTTGCTCAGGGGGGACCAAGAGACCCAGTACTTC. This translates into CASSLLRGDQETQYF.

The chain links TRBV9 to TRBJ1-4; 7 bases fit TRBD1. J was trimmed by 0 bases and V by 4 bases; bases with no gene match: 6. This CDR3 has 16 amino acids. Germline V gene lookup returns CDR1 SGDLS and CDR2 YYNGEE. The CDR3 bases are TGTGCCAGCAGCTCGAGAGGGGGCCCAACTAATGAAAAACTGTTTTTT. It yields the protein CASSSRGGPTNEKLFF.

The CDR3 spells CASSQDAGYETQYF. CDR3 bases: TGCGCCAGCAGCCAAGATGCAGGGTACGAGACCCAGTACTTC. This chain uses TRBV4-3 with TRBJ2-5, with D possibly matching TRBD1 (5 bases). Trimming took off 0 bases at V and 5 bases at J, with 10 bases between the two ends. The germline V gene has CDR1 LGHNA and CDR2 YSLEER. This CDR3 has 14 residues.

This chain joins TRBV6-5 and TRBJ2-7; 7 bases agree with TRBD2. Germline values: CDR1 MNHEY, CDR2 SVGAGI. The CDR3 totals 15 residues. The V gene end was trimmed by 4 bases and the J gene end by 0 bases; junction bases not matched to a gene: 6. Written as DNA, the CDR3 is TGTGCCAGCAGTTCAAGACTAGCTGTCTCCTACGAGCAGTACTTC. Its protein product is CASSSRLAVSYEQYF.

This sequence joins TRBV18 and TRBJ2-2, with D possibly matching TRBD2 (6 bases). V lost 4 bases, J lost 2 bases, and 14 bases lay in between. Per the germline V gene, CDR1 is KGHSH and CDR2 is LQKENI. The CDR3 extends over 16 amino acids. The CDR3 region has the DNA TGTGCCAGCTCACTAAACAGCGGGCTCAACACCGGGGAGCTGTTTTTT. This encodes CASSLNSGLNTGELFF.

This clone showed up just a few times. The chain is built from TRBV7-2 and TRBJ2-2, with 7 bases fitting TRBD1. The ends lost 5 bases at V and 4 bases at J; junction bases unmatched: 4. From germline, CDR1 is SGHTA and CDR2 FQGNSA. The CDR3 totals 14 residues. The CDR3 DNA reads as TGTGCCAGCAGCCCTTACAGGGGCACCGGGGAGCTGTTTTTT. Residues: CASSPYRGTGELFF.